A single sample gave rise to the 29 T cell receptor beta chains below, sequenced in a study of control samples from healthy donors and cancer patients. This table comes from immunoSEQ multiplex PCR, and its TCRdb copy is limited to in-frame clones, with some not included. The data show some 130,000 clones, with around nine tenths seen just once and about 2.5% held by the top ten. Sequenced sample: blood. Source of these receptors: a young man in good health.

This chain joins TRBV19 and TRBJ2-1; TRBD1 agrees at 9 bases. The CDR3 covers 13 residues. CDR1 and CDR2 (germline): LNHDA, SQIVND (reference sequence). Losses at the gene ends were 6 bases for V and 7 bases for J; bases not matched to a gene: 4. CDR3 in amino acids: CASRGTGLNEQFF. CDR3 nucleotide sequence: TGTGCCAGTAGGGGGACAGGGTTAAATGAGCAGTTCTTC.

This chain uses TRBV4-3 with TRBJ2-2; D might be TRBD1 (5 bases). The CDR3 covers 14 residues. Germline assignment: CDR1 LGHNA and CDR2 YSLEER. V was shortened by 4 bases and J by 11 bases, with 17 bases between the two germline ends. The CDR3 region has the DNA TGCGCCAGCAGCCCGACAGCGTTTATTGGCGAGCTGTTTTTT. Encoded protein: CASSPTAFIGELFF.

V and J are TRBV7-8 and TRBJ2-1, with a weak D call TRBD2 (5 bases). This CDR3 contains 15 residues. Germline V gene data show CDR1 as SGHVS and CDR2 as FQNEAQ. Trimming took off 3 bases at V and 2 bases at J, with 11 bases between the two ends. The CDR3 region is CASSFRSGAYNEQFF. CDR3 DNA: TGTGCCAGCAGCTTCCGGAGCGGCGCCTACAATGAGCAGTTCTTC.

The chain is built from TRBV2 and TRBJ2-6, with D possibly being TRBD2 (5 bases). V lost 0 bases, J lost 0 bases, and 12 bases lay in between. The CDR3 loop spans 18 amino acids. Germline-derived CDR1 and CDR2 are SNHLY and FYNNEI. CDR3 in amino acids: CASSEAGSVPSGANVLTF. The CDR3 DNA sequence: TGTGCCAGCAGTGAAGCAGGGAGCGTCCCCTCTGGGGCCAACGTCCTGACTTTC.

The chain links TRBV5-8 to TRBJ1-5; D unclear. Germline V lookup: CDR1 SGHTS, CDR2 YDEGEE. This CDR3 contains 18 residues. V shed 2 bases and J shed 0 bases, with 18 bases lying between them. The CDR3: CASSFVSRRRVSNQPQHF. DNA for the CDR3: TGTGCCAGCAGCTTTGTTTCACGGAGAAGAGTTAGCAATCAGCCCCAGCATTTT.

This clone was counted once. The CDR3 DNA follows: TGTGCCAGCAGCGCCCGGGGGACAGGGGGCGCATGGGGGGCCAACGTCCTGACTTTC. Protein: CASSARGTGGAWGANVLTF. The gene calls are TRBV9 and TRBJ2-6; TRBD1 matches at 12 bases. V gave up 3 bases and J gave up 4 bases; unmatched junction bases: 11. The CDR3 has 19 amino acids. Germline V gene data show CDR1 as SGDLS and CDR2 as YYNGEE.

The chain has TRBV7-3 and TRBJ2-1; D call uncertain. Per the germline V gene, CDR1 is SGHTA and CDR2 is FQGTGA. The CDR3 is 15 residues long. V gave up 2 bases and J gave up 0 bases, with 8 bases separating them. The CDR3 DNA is TGTGCCAGCAGCTTATCCCAGAGCTCCTACAATGAGCAGTTCTTC. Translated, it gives CASSLSQSSYNEQFF.

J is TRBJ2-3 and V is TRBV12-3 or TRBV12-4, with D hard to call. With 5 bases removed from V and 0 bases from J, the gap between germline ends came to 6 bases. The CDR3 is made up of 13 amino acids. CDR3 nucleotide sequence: TGTGCCAGCAGTGGTGACAGCACAGATACGCAGTATTTT. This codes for CASSGDSTDTQYF.

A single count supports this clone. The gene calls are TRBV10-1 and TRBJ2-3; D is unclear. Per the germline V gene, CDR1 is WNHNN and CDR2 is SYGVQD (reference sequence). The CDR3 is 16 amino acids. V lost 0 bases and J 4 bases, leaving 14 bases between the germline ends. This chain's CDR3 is CASSESIPSSADTQYF. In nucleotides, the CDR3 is TGCGCCAGCAGTGAGTCTATTCCCTCTTCCGCAGATACGCAGTATTTT.

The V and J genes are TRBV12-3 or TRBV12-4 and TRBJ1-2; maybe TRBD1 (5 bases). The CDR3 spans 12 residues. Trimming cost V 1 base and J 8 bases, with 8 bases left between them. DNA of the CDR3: TGTGCCAGCAGTTTAGAAGGGGACGGCTACACCTTC. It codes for CASSLEGDGYTF.

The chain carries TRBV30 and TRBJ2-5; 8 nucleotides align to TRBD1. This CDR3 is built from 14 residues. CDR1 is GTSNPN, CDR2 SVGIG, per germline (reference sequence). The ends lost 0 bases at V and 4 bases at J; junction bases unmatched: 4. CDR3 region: CAWSVAGGTETQYF. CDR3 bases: TGTGCCTGGAGTGTGGCAGGGGGCACAGAGACCCAGTACTTC.

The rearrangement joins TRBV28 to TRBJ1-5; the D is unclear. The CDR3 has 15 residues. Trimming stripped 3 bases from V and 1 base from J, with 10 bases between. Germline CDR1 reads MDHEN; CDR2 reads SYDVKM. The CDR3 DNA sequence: TGTGCCAGCAGTTTTACCCTTACGAGCAATCAGCCCCAGCATTTT. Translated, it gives CASSFTLTSNQPQHF.

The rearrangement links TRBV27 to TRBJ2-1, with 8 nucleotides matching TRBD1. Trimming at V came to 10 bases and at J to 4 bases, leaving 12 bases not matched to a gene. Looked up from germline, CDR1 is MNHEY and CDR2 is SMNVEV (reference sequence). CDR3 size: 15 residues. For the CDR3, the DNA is TGTGCCATCGCCGTAGGGACAGGAGAATACAATGAGCAGTTCTTC. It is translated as CAIAVGTGEYNEQFF.

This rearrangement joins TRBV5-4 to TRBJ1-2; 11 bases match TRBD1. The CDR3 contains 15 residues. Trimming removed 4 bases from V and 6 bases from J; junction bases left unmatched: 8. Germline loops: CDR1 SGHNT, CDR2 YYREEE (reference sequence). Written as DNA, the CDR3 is TGTGCCAGCAGCCCACCGGGACAGGGGGTAGATGGCTACACCTTC. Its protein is CASSPPGQGVDGYTF.

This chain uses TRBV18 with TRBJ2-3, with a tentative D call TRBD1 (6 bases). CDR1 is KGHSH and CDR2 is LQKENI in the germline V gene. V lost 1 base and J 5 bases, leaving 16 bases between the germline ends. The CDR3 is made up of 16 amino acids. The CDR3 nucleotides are TGTGCCAGCTCACCACTTCTCCAGGGGAGAGGAGATACGCAGTATTTT. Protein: CASSPLLQGRGDTQYF.

The CDR3 sequence is CASSYLGQGNYGYTF. The CDR3 nucleotides read TGTGCCAGCAGTTACTTAGGACAGGGAAACTATGGCTACACCTTC. The chain joins TRBV6-5 to TRBJ1-2, with 8 bases that match TRBD1. This CDR3 region has 15 residues. J gave up 2 bases and V 1 base, and 3 bases lay outside the gene matches. Germline V gives CDR1 MNHEY, CDR2 SVGAGI.

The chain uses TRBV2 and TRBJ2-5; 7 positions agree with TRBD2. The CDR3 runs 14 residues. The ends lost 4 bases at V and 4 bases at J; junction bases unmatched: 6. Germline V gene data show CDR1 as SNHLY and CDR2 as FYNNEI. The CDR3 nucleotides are TGTGCCAGCAGTGGGTGGCGGGAGTTAGAGACCCAGTACTTC. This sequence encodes CASSGWRELETQYF.

CDR3 bases: TGTGCCACCAGCCGGGGGGACGTCTCGAACACTGAAGCTTTCTTT. Encoded protein: CATSRGDVSNTEAFF. The rearrangement uses TRBV24-1 and TRBJ1-1; weak D call: TRBD1 (5 bases). V was cut by 7 bases and J by 1 base, with 15 bases left in between. Germline CDR1 reads KGHDR; CDR2 reads SFDVKD. The CDR3 is made up of 15 amino acids.

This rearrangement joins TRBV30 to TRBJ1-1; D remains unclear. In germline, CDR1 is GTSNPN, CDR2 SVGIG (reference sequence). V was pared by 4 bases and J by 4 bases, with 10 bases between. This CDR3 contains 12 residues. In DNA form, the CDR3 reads TGTGCCTGGATCCCGGGGTCCACTGAAGCTTTCTTT. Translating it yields CAWIPGSTEAFF. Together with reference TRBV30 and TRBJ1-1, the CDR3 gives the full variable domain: SQTIHQWPATLVQPVGSPLSLECTVEGTSNPNLYWYRQAAGRGLQLLFYSVGIGQISSEVPQNLSASRPQDRQFILSSKKLLLSDSGFYLCAWIPGSTEAFFGQGTRLTVV.

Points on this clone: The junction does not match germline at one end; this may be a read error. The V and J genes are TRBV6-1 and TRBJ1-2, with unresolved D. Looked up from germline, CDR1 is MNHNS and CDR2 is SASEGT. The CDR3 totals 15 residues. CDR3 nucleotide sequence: TGTGCCAGCACTGAACCCCCGAGAACTAACTATGGCTACACCTTC. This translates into CASTEPPRTNYGYTF.

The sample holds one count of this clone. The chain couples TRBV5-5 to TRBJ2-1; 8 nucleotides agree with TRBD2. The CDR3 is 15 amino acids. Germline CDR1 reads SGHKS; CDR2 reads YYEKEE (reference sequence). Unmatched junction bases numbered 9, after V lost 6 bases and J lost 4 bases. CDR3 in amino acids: CASTPEGTSYNEQFF. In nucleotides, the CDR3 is TGTGCCAGCACCCCGGAAGGGACTAGTTACAATGAGCAGTTCTTC.

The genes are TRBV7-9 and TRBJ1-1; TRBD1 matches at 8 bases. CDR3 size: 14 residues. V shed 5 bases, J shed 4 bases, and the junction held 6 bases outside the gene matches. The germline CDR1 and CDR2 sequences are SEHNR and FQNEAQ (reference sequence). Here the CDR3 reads CASSRTGSSTEAFF. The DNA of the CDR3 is TGTGCCAGCAGCCGGACAGGGTCAAGCACTGAAGCTTTCTTT.

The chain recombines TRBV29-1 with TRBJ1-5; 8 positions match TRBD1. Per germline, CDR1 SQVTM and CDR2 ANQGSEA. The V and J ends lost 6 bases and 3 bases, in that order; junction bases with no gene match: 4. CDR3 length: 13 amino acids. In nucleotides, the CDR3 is TGCAGCGTGGGGACAGGACCCAATCAGCCCCAGCATTTT. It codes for CSVGTGPNQPQHF.

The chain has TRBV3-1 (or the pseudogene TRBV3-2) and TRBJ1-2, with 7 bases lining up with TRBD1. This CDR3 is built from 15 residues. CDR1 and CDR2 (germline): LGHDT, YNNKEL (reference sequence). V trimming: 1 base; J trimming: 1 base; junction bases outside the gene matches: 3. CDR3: CASSQAGDSNYGYTF. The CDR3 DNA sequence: TGTGCCAGCAGCCAAGCCGGGGACAGTAACTATGGCTACACCTTC.

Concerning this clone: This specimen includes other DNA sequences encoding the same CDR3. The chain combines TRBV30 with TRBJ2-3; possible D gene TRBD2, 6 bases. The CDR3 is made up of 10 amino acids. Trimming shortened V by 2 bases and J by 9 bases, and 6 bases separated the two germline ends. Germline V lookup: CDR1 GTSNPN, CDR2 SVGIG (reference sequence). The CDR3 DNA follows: TGTGCCTGGAGTCGGGGGACGCAGTATTTT. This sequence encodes CAWSRGTQYF.

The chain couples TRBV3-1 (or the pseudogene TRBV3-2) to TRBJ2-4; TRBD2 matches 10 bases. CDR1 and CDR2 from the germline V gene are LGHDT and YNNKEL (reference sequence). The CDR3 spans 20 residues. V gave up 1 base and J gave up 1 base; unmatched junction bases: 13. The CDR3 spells CASSQAPLAGEGWAKNIQYF. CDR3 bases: TGTGCCAGCAGCCAAGCCCCGCTAGCGGGAGAAGGGTGGGCCAAAAACATTCAGTACTTC.

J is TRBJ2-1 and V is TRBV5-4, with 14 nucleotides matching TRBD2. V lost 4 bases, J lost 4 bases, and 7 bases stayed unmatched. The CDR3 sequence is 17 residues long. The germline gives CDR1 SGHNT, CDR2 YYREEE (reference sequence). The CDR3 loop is CASSPGLAGAEYNEQFF. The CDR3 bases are TGTGCCAGCAGCCCGGGACTAGCGGGAGCCGAATACAATGAGCAGTTCTTC.

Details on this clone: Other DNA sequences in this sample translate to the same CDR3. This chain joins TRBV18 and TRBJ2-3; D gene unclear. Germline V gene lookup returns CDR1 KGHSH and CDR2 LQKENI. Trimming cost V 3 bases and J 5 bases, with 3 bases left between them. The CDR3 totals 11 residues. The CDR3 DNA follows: TGTGCCAGCTCACCTGGAGATACGCAGTATTTT. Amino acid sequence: CASSPGDTQYF. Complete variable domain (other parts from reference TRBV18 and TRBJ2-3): NAGVMQNPRHLVRRRGQEARLRCSPMKGHSHVYWYRQLPEEGLKFMVYLQKENIIDESGMPKERFSAEFPKEGPSILRIQQVVRGDSAAYFCASSPGDTQYFGPGTRLTVL.

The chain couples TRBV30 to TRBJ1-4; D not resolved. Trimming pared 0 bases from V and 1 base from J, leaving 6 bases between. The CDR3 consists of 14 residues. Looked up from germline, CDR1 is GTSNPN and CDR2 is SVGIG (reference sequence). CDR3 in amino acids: CAWSVGLTNEKLFF. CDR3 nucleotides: TGTGCCTGGAGTGTGGGGTTAACTAATGAAAAACTGTTTTTT.